The next 22 T cell receptor beta chains were all read from a single sample in a study of blood T cell repertoires in COVID-19. The protocol was immunoSEQ multiplex PCR, while the TCRdb copy is restricted to in-frame clones and leaves out a portion. This table has 300,000 to 450,000 clones, approximately 77% appearing once. Sequenced input: peripheral blood. The receptor set was obtained from a human donor with acute or convalescent COVID-19. The donor label of this sample is uncertain.

There are a few counts of this clone. The chain links TRBV7-8 to TRBJ2-3; the D is unclear. This CDR3 comprises 14 residues. V shed 1 base and J shed 2 bases, with 7 bases lying between them. Per the germline V gene, CDR1 is SGHVS and CDR2 is FQNEAQ. The CDR3 sequence: CASSLVKFTDTQYF. CDR3 sequence (DNA): TGTGCCAGCAGCTTAGTCAAATTCACAGATACGCAGTATTTT.

The chain employs TRBV7-9 and TRBJ1-5; 7 bases are a match to TRBD1. The ends lost 3 bases at V and 0 bases at J; junction bases unmatched: 14. There are 19 residues in the CDR3. Per the germline V gene, CDR1 is SEHNR and CDR2 is FQNEAQ (reference sequence). The CDR3 DNA follows: TGTGCCAGCAGCTTTGCCCCAAGCACGGGACAGTATAGCAATCAGCCCCAGCATTTT. Translating gives CASSFAPSTGQYSNQPQHF.

The rearrangement joins TRBV6-6 to TRBJ2-5, with TRBD1 matching over 7 bases. The CDR3 totals 14 residues. V shed 6 bases, J shed 3 bases, and the junction held 7 bases outside the gene matches. CDR1 is MNHNY, CDR2 SVGAGI, per germline (reference sequence). In nucleotides, the CDR3 is TGTGCCAGCAGGGATTGGGGGACAGAAGAGACCCAGTACTTC. Protein sequence: CASRDWGTEETQYF.

The V and J genes are TRBV18 and TRBJ2-7; perhaps TRBD2 as D (6 bases). This CDR3 comprises 16 residues. Trimming removed 6 bases from V and 2 bases from J, with 20 bases in between. Germline V gene sequence: CDR1 KGHSH, CDR2 LQKENI. The CDR3 DNA sequence: TGTGCCAGCTCCCCGGCAGGGCGGGAAGGCACCTACGAGCAGTACTTC. Translated: CASSPAGREGTYEQYF.

The V and J genes are TRBV27 and TRBJ1-5; TRBD1 aligns across 7 bases. Germline CDR1 is MNHEY and CDR2 is SMNVEV (reference sequence). CDR3 length: 14 amino acids. The trim removed 5 bases at V and 3 bases at J, leaving 4 bases unmatched. The CDR3 protein is CASSRGTVNQPQHF. The CDR3 region has the DNA TGTGCCAGCAGTCGGGGGACAGTCAATCAGCCCCAGCATTTT.

This clone has only a few counts. The chain combines TRBV4-2 with TRBJ2-7, with D possibly matching TRBD1 (6 bases). Trimming pared 4 bases from V and 3 bases from J, leaving 10 bases between. The V gene's germline CDR1 is LGHNA and CDR2 YNFKEQ. The CDR3 spans 13 residues. The CDR3 is CASSLGQIYEQYF. In DNA form, the CDR3 reads TGTGCCAGCAGCCTAGGACAGATCTACGAGCAGTACTTC.

J is TRBJ2-7 and V is TRBV6-5; perhaps TRBD1 as D (5 bases). The CDR3 loop spans 14 amino acids. From germline, CDR1 is MNHEY and CDR2 SVGAGI. Trimming took off 10 bases at V and 1 base at J, with 17 bases between the two ends. The CDR3, as DNA: TGTGCCACCGCACAACGTGGGGCATCCTACGAGCAGTACTTC. This sequence encodes CATAQRGASYEQYF.

The chain employs TRBV27 and TRBJ2-2; tentatively, D is TRBD2 (5 bases). Per the germline V gene, CDR1 is MNHEY and CDR2 is SMNVEV (reference sequence). V lost 11 bases and J lost 7, with 20 bases in between. This CDR3 comprises 14 residues. The DNA for the CDR3 is TGTGCCGCCCAGAGGGCAGGTGGTATCGGGGAGCTGTTTTTT. This codes for CAAQRAGGIGELFF.

This chain links TRBV18 with TRBJ1-4; D unclear. The CDR3 extends over 17 amino acids. Trimming pared 2 bases from V and 7 bases from J, leaving 20 bases between. The germline CDR1 and CDR2 sequences are KGHSH and LQKENI. The CDR3 nucleotides read TGTGCCAGCTCACCATTATGGGCCAGCCCCAATTTTGAAAAACTGTTTTTT. Its protein is CASSPLWASPNFEKLFF.

V and J are TRBV30 and TRBJ1-5, with 7 bases lining up with TRBD1. The V and J ends lost 3 bases and 3 bases, in that order; junction bases with no gene match: 5. Germline V gene sequence: CDR1 GTSNPN, CDR2 SVGIG (reference sequence). This CDR3 is 14 amino acids long. The CDR3 region is CAWRMTGSNQPQHF. The CDR3 DNA sequence: TGTGCCTGGAGGATGACAGGGTCCAATCAGCCCCAGCATTTT.

The chain recombines TRBV27 with TRBJ1-5; D perhaps matches TRBD1 (5 bases). The CDR3 covers 16 residues. The V gene lost 6 bases and the J gene lost 9 bases, with 24 bases spanning the gap. Germline V gives CDR1 MNHEY, CDR2 SMNVEV (reference sequence). The CDR3, as DNA: TGTGCCAGCAGGAAGGAAAGGGGACCTGGGGGGGGGCCCCAGCATTTT. As protein: CASRKERGPGGGPQHF.

This chain connects TRBV4-1 to TRBJ2-2; 9 bases align to TRBD1. CDR1 is MGHRA, CDR2 YSYEKL, per germline. This CDR3 comprises 17 residues. V trimming: 0 bases; J trimming: 8 bases; junction bases outside the gene matches: 10. CDR3 sequence (DNA): TGCGCCAGCAGCCAAGATCTGGGGACAGGGCGGTCGGGGGAGCTGTTTTTT. The encoded protein is CASSQDLGTGRSGELFF.

The chain employs TRBV11-2 and TRBJ2-7; D not certain. This CDR3 contains 17 residues. The germline V gene encodes CDR1 SGHAT and CDR2 FQNNGV. V dropped 1 base and J dropped 2 bases, with 18 bases sitting between them. The CDR3 sequence is CASSLAQSSTIAYEQYF. The CDR3 region has the DNA TGTGCCAGCAGCTTAGCCCAGAGTAGCACAATCGCCTACGAGCAGTACTTC.

The chain recombines TRBV29-1 with TRBJ1-1; weak D call: TRBD1 (5 bases). Trimming left V 3 bases short and J 1 base short, with 9 bases between. CDR1 and CDR2 (germline): SQVTM, ANQGSEA. The CDR3 sequence is 13 residues long. CDR3 amino acids: CSVDWGENTEAFF. The CDR3 nucleotides are TGCAGCGTTGATTGGGGGGAGAACACTGAAGCTTTCTTT.

The V call is TRBV30, the J call TRBJ1-4; D gene uncertain. In germline, CDR1 is GTSNPN, CDR2 SVGIG (reference sequence). This CDR3 has 14 amino acids. V lost 4 bases, J lost 0 bases, and 9 bases lay in between. CDR3 residues: CAWTLTATNEKLFF. As DNA, the CDR3 is TGTGCCTGGACCCTAACAGCAACTAATGAAAAACTGTTTTTT.

V is TRBV3-1 (or the pseudogene TRBV3-2) and J is TRBJ2-5, with a possible D match to TRBD2 (5 bases). Trimming cost V 5 bases and J 5 bases, with 18 bases left between them. Germline CDR1 LGHDT, CDR2 YNNKEL (reference sequence). There are 15 residues in the CDR3. The CDR3 loop is CASSEKRALAETQYF. The CDR3, as DNA: TGTGCCAGCAGCGAAAAAAGGGCATTAGCGGAGACCCAGTACTTC.

This clone showed up just once. The chain employs TRBV6-5 and TRBJ1-5; maybe TRBD1 (5 bases). Trimming took 11 bases from V and 7 from J, leaving 18 bases between them. Germline CDR1 is MNHEY and CDR2 is SVGAGI. The CDR3 is 13 residues long. CDR3 amino acids: CAGGRDLGQPQHF. CDR3 coding DNA: TGTGCCGGGGGGAGGGACTTGGGGCAGCCCCAGCATTTT.

The V and J genes are TRBV15 and TRBJ1-5, with D unclear. CDR1 and CDR2 (germline): LNHNV, YYDKDF (reference sequence). Trimming removed 0 bases from V and 4 bases from J, with 10 bases in between. This CDR3 comprises 15 residues. The CDR3 bases are TGTGCCACCAGCAGAGAACAGACTACAAATCAGCCCCAGCATTTT. Its protein is CATSREQTTNQPQHF.

The rearrangement joins TRBV18 to TRBJ2-1, with D hard to call. The germline V gene encodes CDR1 KGHSH and CDR2 LQKENI. The CDR3 is 12 amino acids. Trimming removed 6 bases at V and 7 bases at J, with 10 bases between. This CDR3 is CASSRLGNEQFF. As DNA, the CDR3 is TGTGCCAGCTCGCGACTTGGGAATGAGCAGTTCTTC.

This clone has more than one count but fewer than ten. The V gene is TRBV28, the J gene TRBJ2-7; tentative D call: TRBD2 (6 bases). This CDR3 comprises 12 residues. The germline V gene has CDR1 MDHEN and CDR2 SYDVKM. In DNA form, the CDR3 reads TGTGCTTCCGGTGCGGGAATAGGCGAGCAGTACTTC. This sequence encodes CASGAGIGEQYF.

The rearrangement uses TRBV18 and TRBJ1-2; D is unresolved. Trimming took 1 base from V and 7 from J, leaving 13 bases between them. Germline V gene data show CDR1 as KGHSH and CDR2 as LQKENI. The CDR3 spans 14 residues. The CDR3 spells CASSPRAVESGYTF. The CDR3 coding sequence is TGTGCCAGCTCACCACGGGCTGTTGAAAGTGGCTACACCTTC.

This sequence joins TRBV5-1 and TRBJ1-1, with D possibly being TRBD1 (6 bases). The V and J ends lost 0 bases and 7 bases respectively, with 10 bases between them. The germline V gene has CDR1 SGHRS and CDR2 YFSETQ. The CDR3 loop spans 13 amino acids. The CDR3 here is CASSLDRAGEAFF. CDR3 bases: TGCGCCAGCAGCTTGGACAGGGCTGGTGAAGCTTTCTTT.